This T cell receptor (beta chain) was identified in a study of T cell responses to AZD1222 COVID-19 vaccine (TCRdb year 2021). About the full investigation: TCR sequencing was performed for more than 230 trial participants, of whom roughly 200 were given two doses of AZD1222 and around 25 were given two doses of MenACWY control vaccine. Trial participants were enrolled by age into 18-55, 56-69 and 70-plus year subgroups, with roughly 160, 29 and 62 TCR-sequenced participants respectively.

The CDR3 contains 12 residues, cysteine and phenylalanine counted. Solely the CDR3 DNA is kept, with 36 bases framed from the first base. V is pared back by 6 bases and J by 3 bases, with 8 bases lying between the germline termini. This clone was counted at least ten times. Its antigen is unknown. Base qualities are not at hand, and no much larger clone is one base apart. In the paper's terms, the time point label means: about 28 days (+/-7) after the second vaccine dose. AZD1222 recipients with second doses at about 4 weeks or about 12 weeks were pooled, because spike-specific TCR depth and breadth did not differ between schedules. The vaccinee samples were drawn from two UK trials, COV001 and COV002, one of which was a single-blind randomized controlled phase 2/3 trial testing AZD1222 (ChAdOx1 nCoV-19) in healthy adults. For TCRbeta chain sequencing, PBMC samples from trial participants were taken at day 0 and at day 28 after the second dose.

The CDR3 regions of human TCRbeta chains were analyzed by immunosequencing. The study's processing was this. Repertoire TCRs were checked for matches against a reference library of SARS-CoV-2-specific TCRs that had been generated using the MIRA antigen-specificity platform. Breadth was defined as the fraction of unique TCRs that were SARS-CoV-2-associated. Depth was defined as the fraction of total T cells that were SARS-CoV-2-associated. Using the MIRA data, each spike-specific TCR was assigned both to the spike region to which the TCR was reactive and to a CD4 or CD8 class. Log10-transformed breadth and depth values were compared by one-way ANOVA with Sidak's multiple comparisons tests. In its TCRdb copy, this immuneACCESS table keeps in-frame sequences only and misses some clones. Where compared with another copy, unresolved V genes explain less than half of these, and the others have no known cause. V, J and clone size were drawn from that table, and D and trimming were deduced from the DNA. The sample table contains about 160,000 clones; only one count was recorded for under 95% of them. The top ten clonotypes cover approximately 0.98% of the sample.

The paper's findings and limits, for the study overall: No day 14 peak-response samples were available, so repertoires were characterized only after the peak T cell response. Epitopes outside the regions mutated in the B.1.351 and B.1.1.7 variants were reportedly recognized by nearly half of the unique spike-specific TCRs. After two AZD1222 doses, both the breadth and the depth of spike-specific TCRs were significantly higher than at day 0 and than in MenACWY recipients. In the small 56-69-year group, the increase in depth fell short of significance, most likely because of low power. Vaccine-associated CD4 TCRs spanned the whole spike protein, with dominant responses in regions 160-218 and 743-854. Participants were mostly white British and included more females than males, and it was suggested by the authors that clonal diversity may have been underestimated. Conclusions about previously exposed vaccinees were limited because only six or seven AZD1222 recipients were SARS-CoV-2 seropositive at baseline.

The chain is encoded by TRBV12-3 or TRBV12-4 joined to TRBJ1-1; a tentative D match to TRBD1 spans 5 bases. This specimen consisted of peripheral blood, obtained 28 days after the second AZD1222 dose. The TCR was taken from an adult who received the AZD1222 COVID-19 vaccine. In nucleotides, the sequence is TGTGCCAGCAGGAGGGGTGACACTGAAGCTTTCTTT. It translates as CASRRGDTEAFF.